What follows are 9 T cell receptor beta chains derived from one specimen sequenced in a study of blood T cell repertoires in COVID-19. The table came from immunoSEQ multiplex PCR; TCRdb's copy has only in-frame clones and leaves some out. This table holds about 200,000 clones, about 80% found once. Source material: PBMCs or T cells enriched from blood (not recorded which). These receptors were collected from a woman in her forties or fifties who had been exposed to COVID-19.

V and J are TRBV19 and TRBJ1-6, with TRBD1 matching 7 bases. V was clipped by 8 bases and J by 7 bases; unmatched bases: 8. Germline V gene data show CDR1 as LNHDA and CDR2 as SQIVND (reference sequence). The CDR3 is made up of 14 amino acids. The CDR3 sequence is CASGSGQVNSPLHF. In DNA form, the CDR3 reads TGTGCCAGTGGATCAGGACAGGTCAATTCACCCCTCCACTTT.

The rearrangement links TRBV4-2 to TRBJ1-2; TRBD1 matches at 7 bases. This CDR3 is built from 17 residues. CDR1 and CDR2 (germline): LGHNA, YNFKEQ. Trimming removed 0 bases from V and 0 bases from J; junction bases left unmatched: 7. CDR3 protein: CASSQDRDRPANYGYTF. The CDR3, as DNA: TGTGCCAGCAGCCAAGATCGGGACAGACCTGCTAACTATGGCTACACCTTC.

J is TRBJ1-2 and V is TRBV30, with D maybe TRBD1 (6 bases). The CDR3 contains 13 residues. V gave up 1 base and J gave up 2 bases, with 8 bases separating them. Germline assignment: CDR1 GTSNPN and CDR2 SVGIG (reference sequence). CDR3: CAWSGDTNYGYTF. CDR3 nucleotide sequence: TGTGCCTGGAGTGGGGACACAAACTATGGCTACACCTTC. The full variable domain, with the rest looked up from reference TRBV30 and TRBJ1-2, is SQTIHQWPATLVQPVGSPLSLECTVEGTSNPNLYWYRQAAGRGLQLLFYSVGIGQISSEVPQNLSASRPQDRQFILSSKKLLLSDSGFYLCAWSGDTNYGYTFGSGTRLTVV.

The chain joins TRBV2 to TRBJ1-2; TRBD1 is a possible D gene (5 bases). The CDR3 contains 13 residues. Trimming cost V 10 bases and J 1 base, with 13 bases left between them. CDR1 SNHLY and CDR2 FYNNEI come from the germline V gene. CDR3 sequence reads: CATRTPNNYGYTF. In nucleotides, the CDR3 is TGTGCCACCCGGACACCTAATAACTATGGCTACACCTTC.

This chain links TRBV28 with TRBJ2-3; maybe TRBD2 (7 bases). V shed 8 bases and J shed 0 bases, with 12 bases lying between them. The CDR3 spans 14 residues. The germline CDR1 and CDR2 sequences are MDHEN and SYDVKM. The CDR3 is CASGGARSTDTQYF. The CDR3 nucleotides are TGTGCCAGCGGGGGGGCACGGAGCACAGATACGCAGTATTTT.

This clone turned up a few times. The gene calls are TRBV7-2 and TRBJ2-5; TRBD2 agrees at 7 bases. The CDR3 loop spans 15 amino acids. The germline V gene encodes CDR1 SGHTA and CDR2 FQGNSA. V dropped 5 bases and J dropped 2; count of bases not matched to a gene: 8. In nucleotides, the CDR3 is TGTGCCAGCAGCCTAAGACTAGCCCTTCAAGAGACCCAGTACTTC. Its protein is CASSLRLALQETQYF.

J is TRBJ2-3 and V is TRBV5-1; D is unclear. Germline V lookup: CDR1 SGHRS, CDR2 YFSETQ. V was shortened by 2 bases and J by 6 bases, with 19 bases between the two germline ends. CDR3 size: 16 residues. This chain's CDR3 is CASSFVSQRPGDTQYF. In DNA, the CDR3 is TGCGCCAGCAGCTTTGTCAGCCAAAGACCCGGGGATACGCAGTATTTT.

V is TRBV29-1 and J is TRBJ1-2, with 8 bases that match TRBD1. This CDR3 has 14 residues. The trim removed 4 bases at V and 3 bases at J, leaving 7 bases unmatched. The germline V gene encodes CDR1 SQVTM and CDR2 ANQGSEA. The CDR3 sequence: CSVGTGTGDYGYTF. CDR3 in DNA: TGCAGCGTTGGAACCGGGACAGGCGACTATGGCTACACCTTC.

The rearrangement uses TRBV12-5 and TRBJ2-7, with a weak D call TRBD2 (6 bases). The CDR3 is made up of 14 amino acids. V lost 1 base to trimming and J lost 3 bases, with 10 bases between them. In germline, CDR1 is LGHNT, CDR2 FRNRAP. CDR3 region: CASGLDGGNYEQYF. For the CDR3, the DNA is TGTGCTAGTGGTTTGGATGGGGGGAACTACGAGCAGTACTTC.